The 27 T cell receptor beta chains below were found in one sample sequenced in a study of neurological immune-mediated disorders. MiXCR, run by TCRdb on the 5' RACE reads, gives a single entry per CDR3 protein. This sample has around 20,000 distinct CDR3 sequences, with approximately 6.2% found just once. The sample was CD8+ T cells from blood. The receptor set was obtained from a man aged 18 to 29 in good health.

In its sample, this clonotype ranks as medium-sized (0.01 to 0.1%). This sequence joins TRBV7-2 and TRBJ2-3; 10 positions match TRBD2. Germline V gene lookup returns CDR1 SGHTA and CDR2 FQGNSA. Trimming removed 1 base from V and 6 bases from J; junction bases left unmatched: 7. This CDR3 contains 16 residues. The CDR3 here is CASSLVSGGPPDTQYF. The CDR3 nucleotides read TGTGCCAGCAGCTTAGTTAGCGGGGGGCCCCCGGATACGCAGTATTTT.

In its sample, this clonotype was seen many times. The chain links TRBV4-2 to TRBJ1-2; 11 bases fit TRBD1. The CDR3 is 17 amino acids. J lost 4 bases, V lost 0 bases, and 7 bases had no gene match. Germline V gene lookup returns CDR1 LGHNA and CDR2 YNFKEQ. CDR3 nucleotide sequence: TGTGCCAGCAGCCAAGATCTGGACAGGGGGCCTATCTATGGCTACACCTTC. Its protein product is CASSQDLDRGPIYGYTF.

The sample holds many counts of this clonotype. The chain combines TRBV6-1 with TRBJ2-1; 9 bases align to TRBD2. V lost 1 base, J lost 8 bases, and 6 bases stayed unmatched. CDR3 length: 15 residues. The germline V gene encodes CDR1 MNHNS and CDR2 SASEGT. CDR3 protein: CASSEGAGGSHEQFF. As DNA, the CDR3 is TGTGCCAGCAGTGAAGGGGCGGGGGGGAGTCATGAGCAGTTCTTC.

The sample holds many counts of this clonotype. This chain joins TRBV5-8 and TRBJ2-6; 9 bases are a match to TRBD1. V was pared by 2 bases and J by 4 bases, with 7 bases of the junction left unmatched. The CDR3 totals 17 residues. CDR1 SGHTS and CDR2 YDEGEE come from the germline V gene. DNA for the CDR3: TGTGCCAGCAGCTTTGGGACAGGGTCCGTAGGGGCCAACGTCCTGACTTTC. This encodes CASSFGTGSVGANVLTF. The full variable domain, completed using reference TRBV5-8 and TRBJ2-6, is EAGVTQSPTHLIKTRGQQATLRCSPISGHTSVYWYQQALGLGLQFLLWYDEGEERNRGNFPPRFSGRQFPNYSSELNVNALELEDSALYLCASSFGTGSVGANVLTFGAGSRLTVL.

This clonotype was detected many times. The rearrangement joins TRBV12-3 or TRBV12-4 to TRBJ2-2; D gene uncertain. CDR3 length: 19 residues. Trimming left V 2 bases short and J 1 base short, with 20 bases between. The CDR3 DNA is TGTGCCAGCAGTTTATCGCCCCCTCATCCCTTCGGGAACACCGGGGAGCTGTTTTTT. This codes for CASSLSPPHPFGNTGELFF.

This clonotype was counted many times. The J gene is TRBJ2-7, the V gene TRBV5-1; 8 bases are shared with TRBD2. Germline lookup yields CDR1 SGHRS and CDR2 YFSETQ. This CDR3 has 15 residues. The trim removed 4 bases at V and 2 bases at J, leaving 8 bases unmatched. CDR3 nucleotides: TGCGCCAGCAGCATCTACGGGGGGGCGACCTACGAGCAGTACTTC. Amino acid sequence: CASSIYGGATYEQYF.

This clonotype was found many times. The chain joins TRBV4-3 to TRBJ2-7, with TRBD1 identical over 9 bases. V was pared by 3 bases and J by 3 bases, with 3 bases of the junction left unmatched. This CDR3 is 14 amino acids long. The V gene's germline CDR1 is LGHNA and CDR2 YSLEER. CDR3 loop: CASSQRQGVYEQYF. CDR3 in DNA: TGCGCCAGCAGCCAGCGACAGGGGGTCTACGAGCAGTACTTC.

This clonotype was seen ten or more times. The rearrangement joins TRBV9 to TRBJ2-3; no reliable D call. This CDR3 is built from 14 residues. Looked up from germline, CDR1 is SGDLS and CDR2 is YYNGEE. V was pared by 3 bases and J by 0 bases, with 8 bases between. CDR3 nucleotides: TGTGCCAGCAGCGCCATGTTAAGCACAGATACGCAGTATTTT. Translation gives CASSAMLSTDTQYF.

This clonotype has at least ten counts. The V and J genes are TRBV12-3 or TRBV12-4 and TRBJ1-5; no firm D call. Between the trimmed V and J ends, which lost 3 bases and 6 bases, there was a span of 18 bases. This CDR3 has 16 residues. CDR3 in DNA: TGTGCCAGCAGTTTTTGGGGAGTCCAGTCGCCTCAGCCCCAGCATTTT. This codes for CASSFWGVQSPQPQHF.

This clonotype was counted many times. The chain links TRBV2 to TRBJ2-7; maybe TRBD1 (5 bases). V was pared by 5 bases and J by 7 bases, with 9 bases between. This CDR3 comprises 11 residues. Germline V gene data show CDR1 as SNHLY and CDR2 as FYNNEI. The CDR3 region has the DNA TGTGCCAGCAGTAAAGGGGTTGAGCAGTACTTC. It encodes CASSKGVEQYF.

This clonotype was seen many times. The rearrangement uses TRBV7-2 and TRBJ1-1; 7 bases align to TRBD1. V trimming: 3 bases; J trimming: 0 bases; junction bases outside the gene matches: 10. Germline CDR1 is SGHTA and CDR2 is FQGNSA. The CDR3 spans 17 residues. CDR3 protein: CASSFGQAGYVNTEAFF. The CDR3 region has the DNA TGTGCCAGCAGCTTCGGACAGGCGGGGTATGTGAACACTGAAGCTTTCTTT.

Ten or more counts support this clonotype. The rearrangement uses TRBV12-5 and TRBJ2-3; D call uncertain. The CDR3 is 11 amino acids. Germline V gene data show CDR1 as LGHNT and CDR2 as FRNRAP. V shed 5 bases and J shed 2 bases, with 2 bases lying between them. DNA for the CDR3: TGTGCTAGTGGTCACACAGATACGCAGTATTTT. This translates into CASGHTDTQYF.

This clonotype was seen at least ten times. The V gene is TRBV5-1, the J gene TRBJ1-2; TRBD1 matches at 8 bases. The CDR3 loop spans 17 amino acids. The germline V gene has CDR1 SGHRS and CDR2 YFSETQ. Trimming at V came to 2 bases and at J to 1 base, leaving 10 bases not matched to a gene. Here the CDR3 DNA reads TGCGCCAGCAGCTTCGGACAGGGCGAGATGGTTAACTATGGCTACACCTTC. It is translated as CASSFGQGEMVNYGYTF.

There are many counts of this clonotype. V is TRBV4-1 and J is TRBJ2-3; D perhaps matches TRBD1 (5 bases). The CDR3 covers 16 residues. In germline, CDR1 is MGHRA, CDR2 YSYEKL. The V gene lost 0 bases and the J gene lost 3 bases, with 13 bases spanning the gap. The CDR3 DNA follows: TGCGCCAGCAGCCAAGAACCACAGGCGGTGACAGATACGCAGTATTTT. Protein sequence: CASSQEPQAVTDTQYF.

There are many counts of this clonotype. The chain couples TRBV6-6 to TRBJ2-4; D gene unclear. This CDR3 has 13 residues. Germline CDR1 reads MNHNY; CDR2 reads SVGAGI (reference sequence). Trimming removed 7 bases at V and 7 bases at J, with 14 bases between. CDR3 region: CASTTSLGNIQYF. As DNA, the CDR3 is TGTGCCAGCACCACCAGCCTCGGGAACATTCAGTACTTC.

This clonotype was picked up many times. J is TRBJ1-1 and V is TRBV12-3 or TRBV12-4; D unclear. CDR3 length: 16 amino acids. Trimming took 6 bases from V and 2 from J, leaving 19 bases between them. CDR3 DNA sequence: TGTGCCAGCAGCCAGATGTTCGGGCAGCTCAACACTGAAGCTTTCTTT. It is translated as CASSQMFGQLNTEAFF.

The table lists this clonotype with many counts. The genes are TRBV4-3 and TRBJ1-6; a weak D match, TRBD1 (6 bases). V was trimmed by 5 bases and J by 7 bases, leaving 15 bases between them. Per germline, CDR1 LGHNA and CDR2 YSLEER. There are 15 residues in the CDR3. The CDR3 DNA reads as TGCGCCAGCAGCTTGACAGGTTCCCCGAATTCACCCCTCCACTTT. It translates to CASSLTGSPNSPLHF.

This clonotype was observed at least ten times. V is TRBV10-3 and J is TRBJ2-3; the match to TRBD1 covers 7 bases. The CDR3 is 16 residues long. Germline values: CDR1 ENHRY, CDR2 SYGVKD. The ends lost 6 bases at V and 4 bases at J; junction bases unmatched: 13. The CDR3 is CAIRDRGQVMSDTQYF. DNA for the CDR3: TGTGCCATCAGGGATCGAGGACAGGTTATGTCAGATACGCAGTATTTT.

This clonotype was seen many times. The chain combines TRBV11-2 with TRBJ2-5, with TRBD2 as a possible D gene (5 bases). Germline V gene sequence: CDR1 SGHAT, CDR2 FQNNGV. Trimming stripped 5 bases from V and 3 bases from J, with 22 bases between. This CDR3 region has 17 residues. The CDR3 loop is CASSPGAGKDDEETQYF. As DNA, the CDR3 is TGTGCCAGCAGCCCCGGTGCGGGCAAGGACGATGAAGAGACCCAGTACTTC. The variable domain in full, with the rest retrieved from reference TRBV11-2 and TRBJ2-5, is EAGVAQSPRYKIIEKRQSVAFWCNPISGHATLYWYQQILGQGPKLLIQFQNNGVVDDSQLPKDRFSAERLKGVDSTLKIQPAKLEDSAVYLCASSPGAGKDDEETQYFGPGTRLLVL.

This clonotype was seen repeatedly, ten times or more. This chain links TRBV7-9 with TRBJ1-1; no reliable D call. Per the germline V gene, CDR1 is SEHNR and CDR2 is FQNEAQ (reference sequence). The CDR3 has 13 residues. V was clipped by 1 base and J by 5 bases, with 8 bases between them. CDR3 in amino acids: CASSLGVGTEAFF. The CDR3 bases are TGTGCCAGCAGCTTAGGAGTGGGAACTGAAGCTTTCTTT. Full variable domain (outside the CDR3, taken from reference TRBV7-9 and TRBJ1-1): DTGVSQNPRHKITKRGQNVTFRCDPISEHNRLYWYRQTLGQGPEFLTYFQNEAQLEKSRLLSDRFSAERPKGSFSTLEIQRTEQGDSAMYLCASSLGVGTEAFFGQGTRLTVV.

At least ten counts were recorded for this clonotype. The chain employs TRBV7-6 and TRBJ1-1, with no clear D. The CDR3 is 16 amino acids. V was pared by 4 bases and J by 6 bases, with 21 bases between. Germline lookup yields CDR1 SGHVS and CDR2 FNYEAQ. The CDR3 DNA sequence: TGTGCCAGCAGCTCTGTCCCGGCAGTCACCGGGCCTGAAGCTTTCTTT. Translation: CASSSVPAVTGPEAFF. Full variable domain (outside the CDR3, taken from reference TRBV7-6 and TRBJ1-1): GAGVSQSPRYKVTKRGQDVALRCDPISGHVSLYWYRQALGQGPEFLTYFNYEAQQDKSGLPNDRFSAERPEGSISTLTIQRTEQRDSAMYRCASSSVPAVTGPEAFFGQGTRLTVV.

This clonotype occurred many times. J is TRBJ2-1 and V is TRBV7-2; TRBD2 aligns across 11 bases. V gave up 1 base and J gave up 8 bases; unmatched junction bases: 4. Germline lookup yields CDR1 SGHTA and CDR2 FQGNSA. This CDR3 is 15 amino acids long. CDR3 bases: TGTGCCAGCAGCTTAGTAGCGGGGGGGTCATATGAGCAGTTCTTC. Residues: CASSLVAGGSYEQFF. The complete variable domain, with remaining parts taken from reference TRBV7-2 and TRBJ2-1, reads GAGVSQSPSNKVTEKGKDVELRCDPISGHTALYWYRQSLGQGLEFLIYFQGNSAPDKSGLPSDRFSAERTGGSVSTLTIQRTQQEDSAVYLCASSLVAGGSYEQFFGPGTRLTVL.

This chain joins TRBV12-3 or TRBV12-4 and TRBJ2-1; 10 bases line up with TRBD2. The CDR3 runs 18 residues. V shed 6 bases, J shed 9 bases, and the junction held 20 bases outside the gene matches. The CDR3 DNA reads TGTGCCAGCAGCCAGTCTAGCGGGGGTCACACAGGGTATGGTGAGCAGTTCTTC. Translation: CASSQSSGGHTGYGEQFF.

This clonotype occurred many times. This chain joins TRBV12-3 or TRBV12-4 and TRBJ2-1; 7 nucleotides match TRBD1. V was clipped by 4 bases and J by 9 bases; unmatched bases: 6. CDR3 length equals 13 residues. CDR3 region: CASSYTGDTEQFF. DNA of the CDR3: TGTGCCAGCAGTTATACAGGGGACACTGAGCAGTTCTTC.

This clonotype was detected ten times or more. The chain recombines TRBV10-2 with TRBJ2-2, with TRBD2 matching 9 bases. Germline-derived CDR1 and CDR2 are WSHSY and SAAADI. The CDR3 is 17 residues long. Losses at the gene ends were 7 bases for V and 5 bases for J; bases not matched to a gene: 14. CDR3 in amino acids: CASTHIRGGGETGELFF. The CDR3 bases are TGCGCCAGCACCCACATTCGCGGCGGGGGGGAAACCGGGGAGCTGTTTTTT.

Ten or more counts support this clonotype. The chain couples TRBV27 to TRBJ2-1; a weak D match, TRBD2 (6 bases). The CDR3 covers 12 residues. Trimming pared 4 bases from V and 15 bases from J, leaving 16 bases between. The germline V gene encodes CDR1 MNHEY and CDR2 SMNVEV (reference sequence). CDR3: CASSSTGTVGFF. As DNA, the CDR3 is TGTGCCAGCAGTTCCACGGGGACTGTGGGGTTCTTC.

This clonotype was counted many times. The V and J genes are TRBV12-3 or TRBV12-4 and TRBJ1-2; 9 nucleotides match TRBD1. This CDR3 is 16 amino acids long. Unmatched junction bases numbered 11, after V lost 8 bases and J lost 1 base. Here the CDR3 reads CASRRGQGEVNYGYTF. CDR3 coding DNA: TGTGCCAGCCGTCGGGGACAGGGAGAAGTTAACTATGGCTACACCTTC.